This T cell receptor beta chain was identified during a study of blood T cell repertoires in COVID-19. Study at large: Material from acute and convalescent COVID-19 was sourced from the United States, Italy and Spain. Nucleic acid was either cDNA or gDNA, and it came from T cells, B-cell-depleted T cells, or PBMCs.

The CDR3 has 18 residues. Between the trimmed V and J ends, which lost 6 bases and 5 bases, there was a span of 26 bases. From germline, CDR1 is MDHEN and CDR2 SYDVKM. Original analysis: Amplified reference gene primers provided the basis for estimating nucleated cell counts. The table came from immunoSEQ multiplex PCR; TCRdb's copy has only in-frame clones and leaves some out. D and trimming were read from the DNA, whereas the V and J calls and clone size are those reported in that table. The sample holds approximately 200,000 clones; around 85% are singletons and the top ten take over 2.5%. The sequenced sample was peripheral blood. The TCR originated in a man aged 55 to 70 with acute or convalescent COVID-19. This chain joins TRBV28 and TRBJ1-5; D might be TRBD1 (5 bases). The chain's CDR3 is CASRDHPPRAGKDQPQHF. The CDR3 nucleotides read TGTGCCAGCAGAGATCACCCCCCGAGAGCAGGGAAAGATCAGCCCCAGCATTTT.